The T cell receptor (beta chain) under discussion was sequenced for a study of T-cell memory formation after mild COVID-19. Turning to the study itself: The TCR clusters were mostly specific to one donor. Regarding the study as a whole: Clones which contracted sat mainly in CM and EM if CD4+, and in EMRA if CD8+.

TCRdb itself ran the 5' RACE reads through MiXCR, one entry per CDR3 protein. The sample contains 350,000 to 500,000 distinct CDR3 sequences, more than 15% of which appear only once. This clonotype was seen a few times. Its antigen is undetermined. There are 16 residues in the CDR3. Losses at the gene ends were 6 bases for V and 4 bases for J; bases not matched to a gene: 9. Germline-derived CDR1 and CDR2 are MDHEN and SYDVKM. The sample taken for sequencing was PBMCs or a T cell subset sorted from them (not recorded which). This clonotype originated in a man younger than 35 who had mild COVID-19 (a few samples of this study predate the infection). Cell type and time point are not known. The chain has TRBV28 and TRBJ2-5, with 12 bases aligning to TRBD2. The CDR3 loop is CASSLTSGGTGETQYF. The CDR3 region has the DNA TGTGCCAGCAGCCTTACTAGCGGGGGGACGGGAGAGACCCAGTACTTC. Using reference TRBV28 and TRBJ2-5 for the parts outside the CDR3, the full variable domain is DVKVTQSSRYLVKRTGEKVFLECVQDMDHENMFWYRQDPGLGLRLIYFSYDVKMKEKGDIPEGYSVSREKKERFSLILESASTNQTSMYLCASSLTSGGTGETQYFGPGTRLLVL.